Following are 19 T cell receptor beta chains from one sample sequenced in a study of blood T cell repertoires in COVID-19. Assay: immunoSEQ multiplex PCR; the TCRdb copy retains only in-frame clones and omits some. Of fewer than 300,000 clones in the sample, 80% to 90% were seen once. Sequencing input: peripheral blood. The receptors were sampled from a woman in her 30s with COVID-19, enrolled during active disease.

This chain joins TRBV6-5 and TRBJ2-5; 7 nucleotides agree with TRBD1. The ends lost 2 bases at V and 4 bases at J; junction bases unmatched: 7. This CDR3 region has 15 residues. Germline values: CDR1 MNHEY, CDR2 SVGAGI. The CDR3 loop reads CASSYVERDRETQYF. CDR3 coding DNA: TGTGCCAGCAGTTACGTAGAAAGGGACAGAGAGACCCAGTACTTC.

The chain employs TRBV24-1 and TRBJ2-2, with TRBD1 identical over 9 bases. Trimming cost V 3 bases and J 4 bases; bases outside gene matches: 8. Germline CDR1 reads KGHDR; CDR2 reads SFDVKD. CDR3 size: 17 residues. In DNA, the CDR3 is TGTGCCACCAGTGATCTCGGGACAGGGTGGAGCACCGGGGAGCTGTTTTTT. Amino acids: CATSDLGTGWSTGELFF.

The CDR3 nucleotides are TGCAGCGCGACAGGAGGGGCAACTAATGAAAAACTGTTTTTT. The encoded protein is CSATGGATNEKLFF. The rearrangement links TRBV29-1 to TRBJ1-4, with D perhaps matching TRBD1 (6 bases). Trimming removed 7 bases from V and 0 bases from J, with 12 bases in between. In germline, CDR1 is SQVTM, CDR2 ANQGSEA. This CDR3 spans 14 amino acids.

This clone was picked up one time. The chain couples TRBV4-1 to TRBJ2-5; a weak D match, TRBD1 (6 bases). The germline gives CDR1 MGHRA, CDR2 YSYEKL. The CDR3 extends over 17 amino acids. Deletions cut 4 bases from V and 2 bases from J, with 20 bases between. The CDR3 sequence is CASSPNDQGRWQETQYF. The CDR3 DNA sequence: TGCGCCAGCAGCCCCAACGATCAGGGGCGCTGGCAAGAGACCCAGTACTTC.

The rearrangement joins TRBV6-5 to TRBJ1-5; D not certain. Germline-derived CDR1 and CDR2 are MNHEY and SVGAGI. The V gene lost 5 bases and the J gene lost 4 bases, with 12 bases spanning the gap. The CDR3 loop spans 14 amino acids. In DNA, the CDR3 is TGTGCCAGCAGTCGCGAATCGGGGAATCAGCCCCAGCATTTT. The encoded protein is CASSRESGNQPQHF.

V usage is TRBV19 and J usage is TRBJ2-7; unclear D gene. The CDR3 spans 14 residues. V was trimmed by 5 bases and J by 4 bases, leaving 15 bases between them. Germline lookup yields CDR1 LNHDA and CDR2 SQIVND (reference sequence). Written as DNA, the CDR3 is TGTGCCAGTAGTGCGTCCGTGACAACTTACGAGCAGTACTTC. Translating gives CASSASVTTYEQYF.

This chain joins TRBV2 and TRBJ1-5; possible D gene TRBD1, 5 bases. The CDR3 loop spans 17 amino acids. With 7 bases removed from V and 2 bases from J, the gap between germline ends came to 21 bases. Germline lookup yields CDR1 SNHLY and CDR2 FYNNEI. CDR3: CASTRGGYRGGNQPQHF. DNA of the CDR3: TGTGCCAGCACCCGGGGGGGGTACAGAGGGGGCAATCAGCCCCAGCATTTT.

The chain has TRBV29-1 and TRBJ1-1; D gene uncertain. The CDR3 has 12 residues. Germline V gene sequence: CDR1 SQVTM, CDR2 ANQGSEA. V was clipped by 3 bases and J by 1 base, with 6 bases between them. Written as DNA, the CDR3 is TGCAGCGTTGACACAAGGAACACTGAAGCTTTCTTT. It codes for CSVDTRNTEAFF.

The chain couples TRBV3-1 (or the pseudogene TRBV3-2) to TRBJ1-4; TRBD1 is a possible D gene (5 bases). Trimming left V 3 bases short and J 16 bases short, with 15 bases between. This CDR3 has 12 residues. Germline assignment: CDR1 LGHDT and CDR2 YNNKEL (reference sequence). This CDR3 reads CASSHEGAHQFF. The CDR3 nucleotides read TGTGCCAGCAGCCATGAAGGGGCCCACCAGTTTTTT.

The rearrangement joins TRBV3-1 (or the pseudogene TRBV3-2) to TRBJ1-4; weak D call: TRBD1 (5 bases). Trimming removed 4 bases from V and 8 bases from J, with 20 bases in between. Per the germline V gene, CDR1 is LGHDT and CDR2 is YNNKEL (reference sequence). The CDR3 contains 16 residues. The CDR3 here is CASSPRRGPWSEKLFF. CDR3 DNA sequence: TGTGCCAGCAGCCCGCGGCGGGGCCCCTGGTCCGAAAAACTGTTTTTT.

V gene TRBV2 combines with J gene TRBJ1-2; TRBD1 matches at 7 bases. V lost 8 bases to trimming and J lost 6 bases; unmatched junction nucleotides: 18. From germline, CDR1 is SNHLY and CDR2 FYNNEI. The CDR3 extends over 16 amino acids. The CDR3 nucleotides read TGTGCCAGCCTGATGTTGGGACAGTTCTTAATCCATGGCTACACCTTC. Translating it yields CASLMLGQFLIHGYTF.

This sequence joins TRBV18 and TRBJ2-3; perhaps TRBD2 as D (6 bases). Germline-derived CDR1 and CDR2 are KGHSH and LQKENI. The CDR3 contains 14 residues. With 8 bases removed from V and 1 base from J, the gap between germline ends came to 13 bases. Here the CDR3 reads CASQPDYRTDTQYF. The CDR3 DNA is TGTGCCAGCCAGCCGGACTACCGCACAGATACGCAGTATTTT.

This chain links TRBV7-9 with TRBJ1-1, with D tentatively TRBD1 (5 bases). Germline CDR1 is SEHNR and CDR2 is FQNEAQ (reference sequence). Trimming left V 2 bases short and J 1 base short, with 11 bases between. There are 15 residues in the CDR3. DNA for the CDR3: TGTGCCAGCAGCTTAAGGGGTAGGAGGAACACTGAAGCTTTCTTT. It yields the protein CASSLRGRRNTEAFF.

This chain's CDR3 is CATGTGTGNSPLHF. In DNA form, the CDR3 reads TGCGCCACTGGAACCGGGACAGGTAATTCACCCCTCCACTTT. V and J are TRBV4-1 and TRBJ1-6; 8 nucleotides agree with TRBD1. CDR1 and CDR2 from the germline V gene are MGHRA and YSYEKL. V was pared by 10 bases and J by 6 bases, with 8 bases of the junction left unmatched. CDR3 length: 14 residues.

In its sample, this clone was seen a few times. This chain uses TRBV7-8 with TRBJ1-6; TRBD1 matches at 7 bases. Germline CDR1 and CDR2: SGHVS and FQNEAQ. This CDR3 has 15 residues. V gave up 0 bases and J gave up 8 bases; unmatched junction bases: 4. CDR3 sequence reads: CASSLATGVDSPLHF. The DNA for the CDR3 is TGTGCCAGCAGCTTAGCAACAGGGGTGGATTCACCCCTCCACTTT.

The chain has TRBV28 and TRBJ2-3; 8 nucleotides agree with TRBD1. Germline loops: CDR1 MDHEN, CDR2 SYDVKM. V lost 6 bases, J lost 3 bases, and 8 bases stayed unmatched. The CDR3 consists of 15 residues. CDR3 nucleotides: TGTGCCAGCAGCCTACAGGGGGACGTGACAGATACGCAGTATTTT. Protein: CASSLQGDVTDTQYF.

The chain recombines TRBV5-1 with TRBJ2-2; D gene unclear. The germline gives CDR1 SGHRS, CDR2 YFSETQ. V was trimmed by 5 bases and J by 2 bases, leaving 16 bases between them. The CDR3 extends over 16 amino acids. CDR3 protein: CASRPDTLGNTGELFF. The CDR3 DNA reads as TGCGCCAGCAGGCCCGACACCCTCGGTAACACCGGGGAGCTGTTTTTT.

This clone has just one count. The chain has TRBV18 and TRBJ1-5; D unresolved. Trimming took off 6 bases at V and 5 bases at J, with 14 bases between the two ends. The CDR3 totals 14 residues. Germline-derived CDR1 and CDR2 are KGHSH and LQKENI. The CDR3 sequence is CASSISAGDQPQHF. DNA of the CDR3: TGTGCCAGCTCGATTTCAGCGGGAGATCAGCCCCAGCATTTT. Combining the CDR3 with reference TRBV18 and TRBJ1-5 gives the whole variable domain NAGVMQNPRHLVRRRGQEARLRCSPMKGHSHVYWYRQLPEEGLKFMVYLQKENIIDESGMPKERFSAEFPKEGPSILRIQQVVRGDSAAYFCASSISAGDQPQHFGDGTRLSIL.

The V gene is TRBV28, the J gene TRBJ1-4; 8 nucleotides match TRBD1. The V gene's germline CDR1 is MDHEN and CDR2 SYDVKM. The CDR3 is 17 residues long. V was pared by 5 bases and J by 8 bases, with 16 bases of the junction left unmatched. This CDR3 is CASSSSGTGRRREKLFF. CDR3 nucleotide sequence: TGTGCCAGCAGTAGCTCCGGGACAGGACGGAGGAGGGAAAAACTGTTTTTT.